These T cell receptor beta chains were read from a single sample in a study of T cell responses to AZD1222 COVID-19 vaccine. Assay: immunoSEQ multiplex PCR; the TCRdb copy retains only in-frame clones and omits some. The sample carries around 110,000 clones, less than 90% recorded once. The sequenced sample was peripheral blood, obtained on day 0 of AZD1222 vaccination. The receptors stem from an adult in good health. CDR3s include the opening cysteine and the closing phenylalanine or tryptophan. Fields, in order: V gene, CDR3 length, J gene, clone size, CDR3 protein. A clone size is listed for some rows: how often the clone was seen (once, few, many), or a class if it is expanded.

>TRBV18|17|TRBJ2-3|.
CASSPLKGSPALDTQYF
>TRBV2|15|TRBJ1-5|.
CASSETWGEAQPQHF
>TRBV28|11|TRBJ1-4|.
CASGAGRLLFF
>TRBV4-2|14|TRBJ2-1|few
CASSQGLAGDEQFF
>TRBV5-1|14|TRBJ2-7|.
CASGTSGSSGEQYF
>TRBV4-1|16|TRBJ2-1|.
CASSQVGAGGLNEQFF
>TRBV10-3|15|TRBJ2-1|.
CAISRQREALNEQFF
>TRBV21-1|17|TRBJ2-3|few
CASSKAISTADTDTQYF
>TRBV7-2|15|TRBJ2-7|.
CASSPGLAVSYEQYF
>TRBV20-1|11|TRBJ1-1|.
CSASLPAEAFF
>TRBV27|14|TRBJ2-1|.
CASSLAGGPYEQFF
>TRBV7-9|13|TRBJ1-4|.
CASSLRPGEKLFF
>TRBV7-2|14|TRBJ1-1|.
CASSFGAKNTEAFF
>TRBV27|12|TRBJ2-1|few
CASGGRSNEQFF
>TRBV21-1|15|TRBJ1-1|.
CASSKGGGGDTEAFF
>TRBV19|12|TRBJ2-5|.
CASSTRRETQYF
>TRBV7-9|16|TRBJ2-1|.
CASSFKLAGGWNEQFF
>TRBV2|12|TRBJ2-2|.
CASIRATGELFF
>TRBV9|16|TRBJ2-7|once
CASSPRGGAGGGEQYF
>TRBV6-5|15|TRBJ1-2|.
CASSTGPRVDYGYTF